Below are 11 T cell receptor beta chains sequenced from a single sample in a study of T cell responses to AZD1222 COVID-19 vaccine. TCRdb's copy holds only in-frame clones and misses some; the assay was immunoSEQ multiplex PCR. The table has 130,000 or so clones, 92% seen once. Sequences were derived from peripheral blood, sampled on day 0 of AZD1222 vaccination. These receptors were taken from an adult in good health.

The chain employs TRBV23-1 and TRBJ2-1; TRBD2 agrees at 14 bases. TRBV23-1 is treated as an ORF (open reading frame) with a function not yet certain. This CDR3 contains 17 residues. Trimming cost V 3 bases and J 8 bases; bases outside gene matches: 9. The CDR3 nucleotides are TGCGCCAGCAGTCATTGGACTAGCGGGGGGAATGCGGATGAGCAGTTCTTC. Translation gives CASSHWTSGGNADEQFF.

The rearrangement links TRBV2 to TRBJ1-2; weak D call: TRBD1 (6 bases). This CDR3 is built from 14 residues. The germline V and J ends were trimmed by 2 bases and 6 bases, with 13 bases remaining between them. Germline V lookup: CDR1 SNHLY, CDR2 FYNNEI. This CDR3 is CASSENGGRDGYTF. CDR3 bases: TGTGCCAGCAGTGAAAACGGGGGGCGAGATGGCTACACCTTC.

This rearrangement joins TRBV10-3 to TRBJ1-1, with TRBD1 identical over 7 bases. The V gene's germline CDR1 is ENHRY and CDR2 SYGVKD. Trimming at V came to 5 bases and at J to 2 bases, leaving 14 bases not matched to a gene. This CDR3 has 17 residues. The CDR3 sequence is CAISTRGGRQGNTEAFF. The CDR3 DNA reads as TGTGCCATCAGTACCCGGGGAGGAAGACAGGGAAACACTGAAGCTTTCTTT.

J is TRBJ2-3 and V is TRBV13; TRBD2 agrees at 10 bases. The CDR3 totals 17 residues. In germline, CDR1 is PRHDT, CDR2 FYEKMQ (reference sequence). Losses at the gene ends were 4 bases for V and 7 bases for J; bases not matched to a gene: 14. The CDR3 sequence: CASSSTGSGGAVYTQYF. DNA of the CDR3: TGTGCCAGCAGCTCGACGGGGAGCGGGGGGGCCGTGTATACGCAGTATTTT.

V and J are TRBV2 and TRBJ2-7, with 7 bases fitting TRBD1. V was clipped by 6 bases and J by 3 bases; unmatched bases: 5. The CDR3 contains 13 residues. Per the germline V gene, CDR1 is SNHLY and CDR2 is FYNNEI. CDR3 residues: CASRTGTVYEQYF. Written as DNA, the CDR3 is TGTGCCAGCAGAACCGGGACAGTCTACGAGCAGTACTTC.

CDR3 DNA sequence: TGTGCCAGTAGTATCCACGTAGACCGTCAGGCCTATAATTCACCCCTCCACTTT. Its translation is CASSIHVDRQAYNSPLHF. V usage is TRBV19 and J usage is TRBJ1-6, with D unclear. Germline CDR1 reads LNHDA; CDR2 reads SQIVND (reference sequence). The CDR3 loop spans 18 amino acids. The V and J ends lost 3 bases and 2 bases respectively, with 17 bases between them.

This clone appeared a few times. The chain recombines TRBV19 with TRBJ1-5; 7 bases line up with TRBD1. With V trimmed by 5 bases and J by 5 bases, 9 bases remained unmatched. Germline CDR1 is LNHDA and CDR2 is SQIVND (reference sequence). This CDR3 is 15 amino acids long. The CDR3 nucleotides read TGTGCCAGTAGTGTGAGACGGGACAGACATCAGCCCCAGCATTTT. Residues: CASSVRRDRHQPQHF.

The rearrangement links TRBV7-9 to TRBJ1-6; possibly TRBD1 for D (6 bases). Germline V gives CDR1 SEHNR, CDR2 FQNEAQ (reference sequence). The CDR3 extends over 15 amino acids. The ends were cut back, 5 bases at V and 8 bases at J, with 16 bases in the middle. The CDR3 reads CASSKTTGSDSPLHF. For the CDR3, the DNA is TGTGCCAGCAGCAAGACGACAGGTTCGGATTCACCCCTCCACTTT.

The J gene is TRBJ2-1, the V gene TRBV10-3; TRBD1 or TRBD2 may be the D gene (5 bases each). V lost 6 bases and J 0 bases, leaving 12 bases between the germline ends. The CDR3 extends over 15 amino acids. Germline V gene lookup returns CDR1 ENHRY and CDR2 SYGVKD. The CDR3 loop is CAIRGTLSSYNEQFF. The CDR3 DNA reads TGTGCCATCAGGGGGACCCTCAGCTCCTACAATGAGCAGTTCTTC.

The CDR3, as DNA: TGTGCCAGCAGCTTACAGGGGGAAATCTCTGGAAACACCATATATTTT. Protein product: CASSLQGEISGNTIYF. This sequence joins TRBV7-6 and TRBJ1-3; 7 bases are shared with TRBD1. This CDR3 is built from 16 residues. V gave up 2 bases and J gave up 0 bases; unmatched junction bases: 4. CDR1 is SGHVS, CDR2 FNYEAQ, per germline.

The chain is built from TRBV7-2 and TRBJ2-6; TRBD1 is a possible D gene (6 bases). CDR3 length: 16 amino acids. Per the germline V gene, CDR1 is SGHTA and CDR2 is FQGNSA. Deletions cut 6 bases from V and 4 bases from J, with 16 bases between. DNA of the CDR3: TGTGCCAGCAGATCACAGGGATTCTACGGGGCCAACGTCCTGACTTTC. Its translation is CASRSQGFYGANVLTF.